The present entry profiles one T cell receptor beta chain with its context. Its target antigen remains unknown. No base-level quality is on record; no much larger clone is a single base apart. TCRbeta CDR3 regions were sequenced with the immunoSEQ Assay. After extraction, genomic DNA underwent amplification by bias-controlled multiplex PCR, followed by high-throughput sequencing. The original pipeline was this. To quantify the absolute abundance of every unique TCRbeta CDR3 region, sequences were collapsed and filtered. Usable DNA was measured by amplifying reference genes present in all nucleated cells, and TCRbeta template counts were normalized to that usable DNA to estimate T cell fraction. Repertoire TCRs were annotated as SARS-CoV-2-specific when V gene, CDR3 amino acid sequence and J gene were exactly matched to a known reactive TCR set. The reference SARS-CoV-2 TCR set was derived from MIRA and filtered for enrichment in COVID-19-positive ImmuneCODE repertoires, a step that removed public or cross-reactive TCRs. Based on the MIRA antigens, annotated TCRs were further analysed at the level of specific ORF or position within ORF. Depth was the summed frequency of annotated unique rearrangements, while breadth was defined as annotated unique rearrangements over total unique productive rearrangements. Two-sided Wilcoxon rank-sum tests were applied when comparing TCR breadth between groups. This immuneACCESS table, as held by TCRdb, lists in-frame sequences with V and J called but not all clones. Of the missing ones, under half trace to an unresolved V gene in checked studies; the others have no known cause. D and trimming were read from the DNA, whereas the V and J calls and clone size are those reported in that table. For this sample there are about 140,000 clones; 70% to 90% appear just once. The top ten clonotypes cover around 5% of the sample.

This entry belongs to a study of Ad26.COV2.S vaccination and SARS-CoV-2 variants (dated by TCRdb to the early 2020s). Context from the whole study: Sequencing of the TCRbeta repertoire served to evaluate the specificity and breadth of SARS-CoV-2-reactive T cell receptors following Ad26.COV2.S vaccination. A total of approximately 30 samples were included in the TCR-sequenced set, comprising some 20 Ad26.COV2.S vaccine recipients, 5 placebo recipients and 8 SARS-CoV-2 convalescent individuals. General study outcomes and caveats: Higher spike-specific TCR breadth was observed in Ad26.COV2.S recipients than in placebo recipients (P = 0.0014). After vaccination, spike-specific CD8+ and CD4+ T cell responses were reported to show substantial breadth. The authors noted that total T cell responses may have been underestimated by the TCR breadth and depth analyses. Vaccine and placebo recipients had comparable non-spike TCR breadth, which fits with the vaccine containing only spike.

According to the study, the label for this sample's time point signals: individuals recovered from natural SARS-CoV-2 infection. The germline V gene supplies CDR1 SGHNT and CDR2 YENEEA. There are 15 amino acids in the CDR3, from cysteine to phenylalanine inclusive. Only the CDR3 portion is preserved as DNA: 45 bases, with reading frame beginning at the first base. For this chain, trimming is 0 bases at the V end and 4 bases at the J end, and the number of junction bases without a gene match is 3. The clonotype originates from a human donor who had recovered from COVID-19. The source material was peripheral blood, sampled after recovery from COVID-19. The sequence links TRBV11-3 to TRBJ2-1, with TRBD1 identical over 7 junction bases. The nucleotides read TGTGCCAGCAGCTTAGAAGGGGGCGAATACAATGAGCAGTTCTTC. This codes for CASSLEGGEYNEQFF.